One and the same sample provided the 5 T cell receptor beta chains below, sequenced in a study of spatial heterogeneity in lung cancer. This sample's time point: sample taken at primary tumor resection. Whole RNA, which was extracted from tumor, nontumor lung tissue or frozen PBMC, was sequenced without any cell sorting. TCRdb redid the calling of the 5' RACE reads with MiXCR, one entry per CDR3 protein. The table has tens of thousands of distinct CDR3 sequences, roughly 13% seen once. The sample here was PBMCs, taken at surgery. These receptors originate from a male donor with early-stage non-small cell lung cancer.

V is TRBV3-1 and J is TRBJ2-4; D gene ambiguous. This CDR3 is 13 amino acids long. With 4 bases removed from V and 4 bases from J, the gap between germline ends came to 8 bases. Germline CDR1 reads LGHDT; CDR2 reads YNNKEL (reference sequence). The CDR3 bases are TGTGCCAGCAGCCCGGCCCGGAAAAACATTCAGTACTTC. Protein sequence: CASSPARKNIQYF.

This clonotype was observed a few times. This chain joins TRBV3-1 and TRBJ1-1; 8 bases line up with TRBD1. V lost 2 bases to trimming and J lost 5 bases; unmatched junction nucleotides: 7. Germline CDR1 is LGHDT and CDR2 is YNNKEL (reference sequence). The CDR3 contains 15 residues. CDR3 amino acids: CASSQSTGGLTEAFF. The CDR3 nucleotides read TGTGCCAGCAGCCAATCTACAGGGGGATTAACTGAAGCTTTCTTT.

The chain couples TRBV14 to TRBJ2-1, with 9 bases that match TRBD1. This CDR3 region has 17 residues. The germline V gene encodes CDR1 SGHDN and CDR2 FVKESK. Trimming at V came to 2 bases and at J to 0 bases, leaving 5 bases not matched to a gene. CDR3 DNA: TGTGCCAGCAGCCAACTCGGGACAGGGAGCTCCTACAATGAGCAGTTCTTC. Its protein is CASSQLGTGSSYNEQFF.

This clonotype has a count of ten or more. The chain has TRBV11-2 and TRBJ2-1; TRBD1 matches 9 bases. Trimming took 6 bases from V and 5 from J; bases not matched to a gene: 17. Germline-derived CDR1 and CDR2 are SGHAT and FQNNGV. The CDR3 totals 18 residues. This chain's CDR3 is CASSFRDREVLGNNEQFF. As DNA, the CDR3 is TGTGCCAGCAGTTTCCGGGACAGGGAGGTTTTAGGAAACAATGAGCAGTTCTTC.

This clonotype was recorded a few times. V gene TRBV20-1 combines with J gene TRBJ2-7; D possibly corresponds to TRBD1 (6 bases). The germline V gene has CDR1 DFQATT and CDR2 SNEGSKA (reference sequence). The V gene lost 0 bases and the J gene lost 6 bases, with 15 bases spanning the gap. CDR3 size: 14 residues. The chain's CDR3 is CSARDAGRGSEQYF. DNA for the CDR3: TGCAGTGCTAGAGATGCAGGCAGGGGTTCCGAGCAGTACTTC.